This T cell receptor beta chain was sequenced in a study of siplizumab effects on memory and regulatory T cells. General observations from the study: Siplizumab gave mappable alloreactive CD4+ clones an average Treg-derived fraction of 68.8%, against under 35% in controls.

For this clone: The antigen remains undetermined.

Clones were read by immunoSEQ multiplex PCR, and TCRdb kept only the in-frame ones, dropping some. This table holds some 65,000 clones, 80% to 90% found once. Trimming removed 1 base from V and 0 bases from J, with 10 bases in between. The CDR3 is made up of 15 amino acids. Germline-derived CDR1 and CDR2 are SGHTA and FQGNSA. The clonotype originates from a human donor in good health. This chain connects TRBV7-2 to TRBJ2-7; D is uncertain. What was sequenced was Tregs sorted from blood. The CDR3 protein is CASSLEAGPSYEQYF. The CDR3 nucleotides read TGTGCCAGCAGCTTAGAAGCAGGTCCCTCCTACGAGCAGTACTTC.